The T cell receptor beta chain under discussion was sequenced for a study of blood T cell repertoires in COVID-19. Trimming at V came to 5 bases and at J to 0 bases, leaving 6 bases not matched to a gene. Germline CDR1 and CDR2: SNHLY and FYNNEI. The CDR3 extends over 15 amino acids. Sequencing was performed with immunoSEQ multiplex PCR; in TCRdb, only in-frame clones are kept and a portion is missing. The data contain about 240,000 clones, around 85% of them seen just once; the ten biggest clones take up just over 3%. V is TRBV2 and J is TRBJ2-7; TRBD1 aligns across 8 bases. This TCR came from a woman aged 25 to 39 who had recovered from COVID-19. Sequencing was carried out using peripheral blood. CDR3 coding DNA: TGTGCCAGCAGTCAGGACAGGGTCCTCTCCTACGAGCAGTACTTC. It is translated as CASSQDRVLSYEQYF.